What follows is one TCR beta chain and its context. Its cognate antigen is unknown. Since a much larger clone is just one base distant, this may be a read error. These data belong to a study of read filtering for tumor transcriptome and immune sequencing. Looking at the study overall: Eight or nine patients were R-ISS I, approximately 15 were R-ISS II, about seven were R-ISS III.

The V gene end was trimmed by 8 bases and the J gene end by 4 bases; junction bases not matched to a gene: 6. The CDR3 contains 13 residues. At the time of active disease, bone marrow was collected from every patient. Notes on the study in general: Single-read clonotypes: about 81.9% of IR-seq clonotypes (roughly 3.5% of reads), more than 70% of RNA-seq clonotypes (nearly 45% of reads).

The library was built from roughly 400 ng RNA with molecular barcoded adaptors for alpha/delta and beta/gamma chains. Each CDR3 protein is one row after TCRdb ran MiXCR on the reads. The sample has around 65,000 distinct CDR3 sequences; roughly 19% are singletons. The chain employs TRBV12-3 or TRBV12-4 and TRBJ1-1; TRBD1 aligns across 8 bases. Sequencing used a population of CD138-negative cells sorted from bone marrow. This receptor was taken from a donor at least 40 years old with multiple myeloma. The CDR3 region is CASFRQGSTEAFF. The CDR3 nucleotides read TGTGCCAGCTTCCGACAGGGGAGCACTGAAGCTTTCTTT.